This T cell receptor beta chain was recorded in a study of blood T cell repertoires in COVID-19. Turning to the study itself: Some COVID-19 samples were acute and others convalescent; all came from the United States, Italy and Spain. Nucleic acid was either cDNA or gDNA, and it came from T cells, B-cell-depleted T cells, or PBMCs.

Authors' data handling: Quantification of nucleated cells was approximated via reference gene primer amplification. Produced via immunoSEQ multiplex PCR; TCRdb's table is partial and in-frame only. V, J and clone size are taken as reported in that table, and D and trimming were inferred from the DNA itself. The sample has about 200,000 clones; 70% to 90% are singletons. CDR3 length equals 14 residues. From germline, CDR1 is SGHRS and CDR2 YFSETQ. The germline V and J ends were trimmed by 0 bases and 6 bases, with 10 bases remaining between them. The chain employs TRBV5-1 and TRBJ2-1; D perhaps matches TRBD1 (6 bases). Sequences were obtained from peripheral blood. The clonotype comes from a woman aged 40-49 years who had recovered from COVID-19. DNA for the CDR3: TGCGCCAGCAGCTTGGGACGAGGGGGCAATGAGCAGTTCTTC. Protein sequence: CASSLGRGGNEQFF.